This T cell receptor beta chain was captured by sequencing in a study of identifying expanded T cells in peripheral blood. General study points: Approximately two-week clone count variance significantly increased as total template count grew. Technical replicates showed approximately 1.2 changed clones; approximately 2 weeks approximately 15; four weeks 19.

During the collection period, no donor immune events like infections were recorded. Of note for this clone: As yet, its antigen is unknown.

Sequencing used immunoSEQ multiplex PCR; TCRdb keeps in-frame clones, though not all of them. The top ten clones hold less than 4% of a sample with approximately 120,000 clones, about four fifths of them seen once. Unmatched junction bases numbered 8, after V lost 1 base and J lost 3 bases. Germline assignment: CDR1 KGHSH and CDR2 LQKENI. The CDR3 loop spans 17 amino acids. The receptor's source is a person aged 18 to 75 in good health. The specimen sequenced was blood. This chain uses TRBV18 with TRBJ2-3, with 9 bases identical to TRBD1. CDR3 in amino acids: CASSPLRDREPTDTQYF. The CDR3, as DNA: TGTGCCAGCTCACCACTCCGGGACAGGGAGCCGACAGATACGCAGTATTTT. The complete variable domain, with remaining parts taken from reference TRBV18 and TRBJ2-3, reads NAGVMQNPRHLVRRRGQEARLRCSPMKGHSHVYWYRQLPEEGLKFMVYLQKENIIDESGMPKERFSAEFPKEGPSILRIQQVVRGDSAAYFCASSPLRDREPTDTQYFGPGTRLTVL.